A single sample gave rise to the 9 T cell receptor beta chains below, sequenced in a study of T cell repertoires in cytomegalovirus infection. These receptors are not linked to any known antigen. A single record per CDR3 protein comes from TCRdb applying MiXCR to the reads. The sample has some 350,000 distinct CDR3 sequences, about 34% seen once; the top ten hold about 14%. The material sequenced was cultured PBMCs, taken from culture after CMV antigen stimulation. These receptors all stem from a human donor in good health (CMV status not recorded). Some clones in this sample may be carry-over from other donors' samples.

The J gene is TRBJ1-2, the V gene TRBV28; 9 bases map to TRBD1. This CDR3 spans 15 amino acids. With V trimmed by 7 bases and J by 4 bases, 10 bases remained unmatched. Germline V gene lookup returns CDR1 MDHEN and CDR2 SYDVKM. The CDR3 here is CASTDYRGRVYGYTF. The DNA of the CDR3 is TGTGCCAGCACCGACTACAGGGGGCGGGTCTATGGCTACACCTTC.

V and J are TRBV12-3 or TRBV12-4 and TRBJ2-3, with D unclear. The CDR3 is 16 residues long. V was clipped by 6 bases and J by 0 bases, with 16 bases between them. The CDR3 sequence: CASSSTTRSSTDTQYF. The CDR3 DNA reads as TGTGCCAGCAGCTCCACGACACGTTCTAGCACAGATACGCAGTATTTT.

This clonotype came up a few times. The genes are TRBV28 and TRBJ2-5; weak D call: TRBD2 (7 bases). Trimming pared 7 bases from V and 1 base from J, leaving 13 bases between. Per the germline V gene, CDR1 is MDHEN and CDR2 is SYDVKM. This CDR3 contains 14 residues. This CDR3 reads CASTRGGSQETQYF. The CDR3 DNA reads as TGTGCCAGCACGAGGGGGGGGAGCCAAGAGACCCAGTACTTC.

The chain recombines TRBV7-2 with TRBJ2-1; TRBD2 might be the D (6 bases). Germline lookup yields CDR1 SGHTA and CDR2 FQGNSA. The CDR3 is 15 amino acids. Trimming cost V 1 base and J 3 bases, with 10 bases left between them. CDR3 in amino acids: CASSLVAGNYNEQFF. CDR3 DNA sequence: TGTGCCAGCAGCTTAGTGGCGGGAAACTACAATGAGCAGTTCTTC.

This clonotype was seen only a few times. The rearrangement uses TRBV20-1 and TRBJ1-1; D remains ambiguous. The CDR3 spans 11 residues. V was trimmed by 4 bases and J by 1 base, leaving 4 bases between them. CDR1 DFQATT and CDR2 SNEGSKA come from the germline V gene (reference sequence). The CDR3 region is CSAIGNTEAFF. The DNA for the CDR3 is TGCAGTGCTATAGGGAACACTGAAGCTTTCTTT.

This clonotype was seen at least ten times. The CDR3 coding sequence is TGCGCCAGCAGCCCAATTGGGAACGGGGAGCTGTTTTTT. Amino acids: CASSPIGNGELFF. The J gene is TRBJ2-2, the V gene TRBV4-3; D unresolved. This CDR3 is built from 13 residues. The germline V gene has CDR1 LGHNA and CDR2 YSLEER. V shed 4 bases and J shed 7 bases, with 10 bases lying between them.

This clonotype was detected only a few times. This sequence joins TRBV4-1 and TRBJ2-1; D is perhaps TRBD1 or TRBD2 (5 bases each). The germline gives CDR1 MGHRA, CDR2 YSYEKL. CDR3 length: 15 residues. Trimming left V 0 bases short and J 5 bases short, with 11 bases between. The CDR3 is CASSQEDGTNNEQFF. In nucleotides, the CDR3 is TGCGCCAGCAGCCAAGAGGATGGGACGAACAATGAGCAGTTCTTC.

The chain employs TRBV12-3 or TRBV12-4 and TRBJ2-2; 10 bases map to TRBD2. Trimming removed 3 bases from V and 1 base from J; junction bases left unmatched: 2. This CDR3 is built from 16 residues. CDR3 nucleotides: TGTGCCAGCAGTTTGAGGACTAGCGGGAACACCGGGGAGCTGTTTTTT. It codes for CASSLRTSGNTGELFF.

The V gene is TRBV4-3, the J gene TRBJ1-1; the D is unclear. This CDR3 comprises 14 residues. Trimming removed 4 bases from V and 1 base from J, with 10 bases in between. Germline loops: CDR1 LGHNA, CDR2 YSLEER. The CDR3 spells CASSRAAANTEAFF. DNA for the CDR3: TGCGCCAGCAGCCGGGCGGCGGCGAACACTGAAGCTTTCTTT.